Here is one TCR beta chain with its context. Its antigen is currently unknown. Using immunoSEQ multiplex PCR, the repertoire was profiled, and TCRdb retains in-frame clones only, with some absent. The sample includes around 140,000 clones, roughly 89% of them seen just once. This record belongs to a study of T cell responses to AZD1222 COVID-19 vaccine. On the study more broadly: Both about-4-week and about-12-week second-dose recipients were combined. Study-level findings and limits: Clonal diversity may have been underestimated, and the donors were mostly white British, with more females than males. Baseline antibody screening turned up just a handful of seropositive AZD1222 recipients. Epitopes outside B.1.351 and B.1.1.7 mutated regions reportedly drew nearly half of spike TCRs.

There are 12 residues in the CDR3. The V gene lost 6 bases and the J gene lost 5 bases, with 11 bases spanning the gap. Germline V gene lookup returns CDR1 MNHEY and CDR2 SVGAGI. The rearrangement uses TRBV6-5 and TRBJ2-7; tentatively, D is TRBD1 or TRBD2 (5 bases each). The starting material was peripheral blood, obtained on day 0 of AZD1222 vaccination. The clonotype originates from an adult in good health. For the CDR3, the DNA is TGTGCCAGCAGATCCAGGGACCACGAGCAGTACTTC. It specifies CASRSRDHEQYF.